One TCR beta chain is described in this entry. The sample is drawn from a study of control samples from healthy donors and cancer patients. This CDR3 contains 17 residues. V lost 0 bases and J lost 6, with 17 bases in between. In germline, CDR1 is LGHNA, CDR2 YSLEER. The table came from immunoSEQ multiplex PCR; TCRdb's copy has only in-frame clones and leaves some out. The top ten hold around 6.1% of the sample, which has 150,000 or so clones, about 94% seen once. The TCR was taken from a man between 35 and 55 years old in good health. What was sequenced was blood. The rearrangement joins TRBV4-3 to TRBJ2-2; no clear D. Written as DNA, the CDR3 is TGCGCCAGCAGCCAAGAGGTGAATAGATGGGCCGCCGGGGAGCTGTTTTTT. Amino acid sequence: CASSQEVNRWAAGELFF.